The rows below give T cell receptor beta chains drawn from one sample of a study of T cell responses to AZD1222 COVID-19 vaccine. The assay was immunoSEQ multiplex PCR, and TCRdb's table has in-frame clones only and misses some. The data contain about 42,000 clones, approximately 88% of them singletons. Sequencing used peripheral blood, obtained 28 days after the second AZD1222 dose. These receptors came from an adult who received the AZD1222 COVID-19 vaccine. Both conserved end residues are part of each CDR3. D genes are given only for firm matches. Not every row has a clone size; where given, it reads once, few, many or a size class.

v_gene,d_gene,abundance,j_gene,CDR3aa,CDR3nt
TRBV29-1,TRBD1,NA,TRBJ2-7,CSVRTGAATEQYF,TGCAGCGTTCGGACAGGGGCTGCCACCGAGCAGTACTTC
TRBV12-3/TRBV12-4,NA,NA,TRBJ1-2,CASNSQAGGYTF,TGTGCCAGCAATTCCCAGGCAGGCGGCTACACCTTC
TRBV5-1,NA,NA,TRBJ2-3,CASSPGGSTDTQYF,TGCGCCAGCAGTCCCGGGGGAAGCACAGATACGCAGTATTTT
TRBV6-1,TRBD1,NA,TRBJ1-3,CASSETPPGQGTGNTIYF,TGTGCCAGCAGTGAAACCCCCCCGGGACAGGGGACTGGAAACACCATATATTTT
TRBV19,NA,NA,TRBJ2-2,CASSPGRIPPNTGELFF,TGTGCCAGTAGCCCCGGCAGGATACCTCCGAACACCGGGGAGCTGTTTTTT
TRBV9,NA,NA,TRBJ2-2,CASSVLGDTGELFF,TGTGCCAGCAGCGTACTAGGGGACACCGGGGAGCTGTTTTTT
TRBV6-5,NA,few,TRBJ2-7,CASKGGTYEQYF,TGTGCCAGCAAAGGGGGTACCTACGAGCAGTACTTC
TRBV6-5,TRBD1,NA,TRBJ2-5,CASSYPDRGRVETQYF,TGTGCCAGCAGTTACCCCGACAGGGGGCGGGTAGAGACCCAGTACTTC
TRBV19,NA,NA,TRBJ2-7,CASSMARHEQYF,TGTGCCAGTAGTATGGCCCGCCACGAGCAGTACTTC
TRBV6-4,NA,once,TRBJ1-3,CASRGDHAGNTIYF,TGTGCCAGCAGGGGGGACCATGCTGGAAACACCATATATTTT
TRBV29-1,NA,NA,TRBJ2-5,CSVLSPLTWDQYF,TGCAGCGTCCTCTCCCCACTCACCTGGGACCAGTACTTC
TRBV5-8,TRBD2,few,TRBJ2-5,CASSAGTSGQETQYF,TGTGCCAGCAGCGCTGGGACTAGCGGTCAAGAGACCCAGTACTTC
TRBV30,TRBD1,NA,TRBJ2-6,CAWSEDRPLSGDVLTF,TGTGCCTGGAGTGAGGACAGGCCGCTGAGTGGGGACGTCCTGACTTTC
TRBV11-3,TRBD1,NA,TRBJ2-1,CASSHSRTGSNNEQFF,TGTGCCAGCAGCCACAGCAGGACAGGGAGTAACAATGAGCAGTTCTTC
TRBV19,NA,NA,TRBJ1-1,CASSWSGQRTEAFF,TGTGCCAGTAGTTGGTCCGGACAAAGAACTGAAGCTTTCTTT
TRBV27,TRBD2,medium-sized,TRBJ2-7,CASSKIAGDSYEQYF,TGTGCCAGCAGTAAAATAGCGGGGGACTCCTACGAGCAGTACTTC
TRBV5-4,NA,NA,TRBJ1-1,CASHPGLQDTEAFF,TGTGCCAGCCACCCGGGACTACAGGACACTGAAGCTTTCTTT
TRBV2,NA,NA,TRBJ2-7,CASSERGKSYEQYF,TGTGCCAGCAGTGAAAGGGGAAAATCCTACGAGCAGTACTTC
TRBV6-2/TRBV6-3,NA,NA,TRBJ2-7,CASSFPYYEQYF,TGTGCCAGCAGTTTTCCCTACTACGAGCAGTACTTC
TRBV5-6,NA,NA,TRBJ2-2,CASSSARGLGGELFF,TGTGCCAGCAGCTCGGCCAGGGGATTGGGCGGGGAGCTGTTTTTT
TRBV28,TRBD2,NA,TRBJ2-2,CASHDDGGYLNTGELFF,TGTGCCAGCCATGACGACGGGGGGTATCTTAACACCGGGGAGCTGTTTTTT
TRBV5-1,NA,NA,TRBJ2-3,CASTLRAGSTDTQYF,TGCGCCAGCACCTTAAGGGCAGGGAGTACAGATACGCAGTATTTT
TRBV19,NA,NA,TRBJ1-2,CASSIDREYGYTF,TGTGCCAGTAGTATAGATCGGGAGTATGGCTACACCTTC
TRBV3-1/TRBV3-2,NA,NA,TRBJ2-7,CASSQGGSELAYF,TGTGCCAGCAGCCAAGGGGGATCGGAGCTGGCGTACTTC
TRBV12-3/TRBV12-4,NA,NA,TRBJ1-1,CASSLAGSAEAFF,TGTGCCAGCAGTTTAGCTGGGAGCGCTGAAGCTTTCTTT
TRBV9,NA,NA,TRBJ1-5,CASSDAPGGNQPQHF,TGTGCCAGCAGCGACGCCCCGGGGGGCAATCAGCCCCAGCATTTT
TRBV10-2,TRBD2,NA,TRBJ2-1,CASSDSGEYNEQFF,TGCGCCAGCAGTGATAGCGGGGAGTACAATGAGCAGTTCTTC
TRBV14,NA,medium-sized,TRBJ1-2,CASSHDRFGHYTF,TGTGCCAGCAGCCACGACAGGTTCGGTCACTACACCTTC
TRBV27,TRBD2,NA,TRBJ2-7,CASSQPSGGRAEQYF,TGTGCCAGCAGTCAACCCAGCGGGGGTCGAGCTGAGCAGTACTTC
TRBV6-1,NA,few,TRBJ1-4,CASSEMEGNTNEKLFF,TGTGCCAGCAGTGAAATGGAGGGGAACACTAATGAAAAACTGTTTTTT
TRBV7-9,NA,NA,TRBJ2-6,CASSFTPLKLLANVLTF,TGTGCCAGCAGCTTTACTCCACTGAAGCTTCTAGCCAACGTCCTGACTTTC
TRBV19,NA,NA,TRBJ2-2,CASSKDQGLNTGELFF,TGTGCCAGTAGTAAGGACCAGGGATTAAACACCGGGGAGCTGTTTTTT
TRBV6-5,NA,NA,TRBJ1-2,CASNIFNRDGYTF,TGTGCCAGCAATATATTCAACAGGGATGGCTACACCTTC
TRBV5-1,NA,NA,TRBJ1-4,CASRRETATNEKLFF,TGCGCCAGCAGACGAGAGACAGCAACTAATGAAAAACTGTTTTTT
TRBV29-1,TRBD1,NA,TRBJ2-7,CSVPGTGGYEQYF,TGCAGCGTTCCCGGGACAGGGGGATACGAGCAGTACTTC
TRBV6-5,NA,NA,TRBJ1-2,CAVTEGRTPYGYTF,TGTGCCGTAACAGAGGGGAGGACCCCCTATGGCTACACCTTC
TRBV19,TRBD1,once,TRBJ1-1,CASSIGGTANTEAFF,TGTGCCAGTAGTATTGGGGGGACAGCGAACACTGAAGCTTTCTTT
TRBV25-1,TRBD1,once,TRBJ2-7,CATGWGQGASEQYF,TGTGCGACCGGGTGGGGACAGGGGGCCAGCGAGCAGTACTTC
TRBV27,NA,NA,TRBJ1-6,CASSFGGDSSPLHF,TGTGCCAGCAGTTTCGGAGGGGATAGTTCACCCCTCCACTTT
TRBV6-5,NA,NA,TRBJ1-5,CASSRQISNQPQHF,TGTGCCAGCAGTAGACAGATTAGTAATCAGCCCCAGCATTTT
TRBV5-1,TRBD2,NA,TRBJ2-5,CASSKLAGGYQETQYF,TGCGCCAGCAGCAAACTAGCGGGGGGGTACCAAGAGACCCAGTACTTC
TRBV9,TRBD1,NA,TRBJ2-7,CASSPPGQGYHEQYF,TGTGCCAGCAGCCCCCCGGGACAGGGCTACCACGAGCAGTACTTC